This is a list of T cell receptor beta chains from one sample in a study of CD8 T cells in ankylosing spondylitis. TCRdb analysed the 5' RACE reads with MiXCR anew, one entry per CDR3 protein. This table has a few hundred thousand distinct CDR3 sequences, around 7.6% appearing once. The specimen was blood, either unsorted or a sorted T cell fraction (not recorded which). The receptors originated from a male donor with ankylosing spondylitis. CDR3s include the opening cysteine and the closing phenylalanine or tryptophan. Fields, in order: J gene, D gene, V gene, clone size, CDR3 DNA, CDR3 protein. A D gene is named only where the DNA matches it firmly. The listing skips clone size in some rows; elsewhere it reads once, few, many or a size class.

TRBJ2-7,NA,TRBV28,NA,TGTGCCAGCAGTTTCCGGGCACAGTGGGGTTACGAGCAGTACTTC,CASSFRAQWGYEQYF
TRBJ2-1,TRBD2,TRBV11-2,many,TGTGCCAGCAGCCCTAAGAGGACTAGCGGGATCACGAGCTACAATGAGCAGTTCTTC,CASSPKRTSGITSYNEQFF
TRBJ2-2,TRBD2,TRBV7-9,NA,TGTGCCAGCCCATTGAGGGAGGGGTTCGACACCGGGGAGCTGTTTTTT,CASPLREGFDTGELFF
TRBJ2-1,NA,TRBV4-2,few,TGTGCCAGCAGCCAAGATGTGGATGAGCAGTTCTTC,CASSQDVDEQFF
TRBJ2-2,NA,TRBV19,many,TGTGCCAGTAGTCCAGCGGCGAACACCGGGGAGCTGTTTTTT,CASSPAANTGELFF
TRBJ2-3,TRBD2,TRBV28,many,TGTGCCAGCTCCAATAGCGGGAGGGAAGATACGCAGTATTTT,CASSNSGREDTQYF
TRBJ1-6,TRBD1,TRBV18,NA,TGTGCCAGCTCACCCCCGGGACAGGGGCATTCACCCCTCCACTTT,CASSPPGQGHSPLHF
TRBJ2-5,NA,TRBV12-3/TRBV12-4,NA,TGTGCCAGCAGACCCTCCCCCCGCGAGTCGGGGACCCAGTACTTC,CASRPSPRESGTQYF
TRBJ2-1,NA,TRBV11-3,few,TGTGCCAGCAGCCGCATCTCCCGGGACCTCCGCAATGAGCAGTTCTTC,CASSRISRDLRNEQFF
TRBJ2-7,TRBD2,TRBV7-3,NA,TGTGCCAGCAGTTCGATTGTTGGGGGACTAGCGGGACCATTCTCCTACGAGCAGTACTTC,CASSSIVGGLAGPFSYEQYF
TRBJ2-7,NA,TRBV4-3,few,TGCGCCAGCAGCCGGATGCGGGACGGAGCCTACGAGCAGTACTTC,CASSRMRDGAYEQYF
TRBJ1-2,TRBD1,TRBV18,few,TGTGCCAGCTCTCGGGACAGCCTCGACAGGGGCTACACCTTC,CASSRDSLDRGYTF
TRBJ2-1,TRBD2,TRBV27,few,TGTGCCAGCAGTCCCCCCCGACTAGCGTTCTACAATGAGCAGTTCTTC,CASSPPRLAFYNEQFF
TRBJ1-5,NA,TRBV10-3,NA,TGTGCCATCAGTGATAGGCTGAATCAGCCCCAGCATTTT,CAISDRLNQPQHF
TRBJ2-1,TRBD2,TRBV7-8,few,TGTGCCAGCAGCCTCCCCCAGGGACTAGCGGGAGGCCTCTTATACAATGAGCAGTTCTTC,CASSLPQGLAGGLLYNEQFF
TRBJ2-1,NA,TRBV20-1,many,TGCAGTGCTAGAGATCGCGCTGTTCTTTCTTGGGAGCAGTTCTTC,CSARDRAVLSWEQFF
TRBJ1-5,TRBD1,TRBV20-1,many,TGCAGTGCTAGTTCGACAGGGTATAGCAATCAGCCCCAGCATTTT,CSASSTGYSNQPQHF
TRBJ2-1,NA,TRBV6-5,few,TGTGCCAGCAGTTCTTACTCTCTGGGTTGGCTCGGGCGAGATGAGCAGTTCTTC,CASSSYSLGWLGRDEQFF
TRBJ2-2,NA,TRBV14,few,TGTGCCAGCAGCTCACGGACAGAAAACACCGGGGAGCTGTTTTTT,CASSSRTENTGELFF
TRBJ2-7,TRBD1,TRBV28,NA,TGTGCCACTACCCCCGCCGGGACAGACTACGAGCAGTACTTC,CATTPAGTDYEQYF
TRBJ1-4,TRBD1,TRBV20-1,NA,TGCAGTGCTAGAGATCCAGACAGGGGGCGTGAAAAACTGTTTTTT,CSARDPDRGREKLFF
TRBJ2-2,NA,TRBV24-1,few,TGTGCCACCAGTGATCCTTTATTGGAGCTGTTTTTT,CATSDPLLELFF
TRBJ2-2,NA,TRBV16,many,TGTGCCACCGGATTCCCTAACGCGAACACCGGGGAGCTGTTTTTT,CATGFPNANTGELFF
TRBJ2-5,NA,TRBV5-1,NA,TGCGCCAGCAGCTTCGCTGGGTCTGAGACCCAGTACTTC,CASSFAGSETQYF
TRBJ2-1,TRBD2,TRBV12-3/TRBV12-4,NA,TGTGCCGTACGGGGGGACTTATCCTACAATGAGCAGTTCTTC,CAVRGDLSYNEQFF
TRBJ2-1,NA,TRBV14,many,TGTGCCAGCAGCCAGGGGGGAGTTGGGCTATCGGATGAGCAGTTCTTC,CASSQGGVGLSDEQFF
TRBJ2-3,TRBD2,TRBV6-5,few,TGTGCGAGCAGAGGCGGTCTAGCGGGAATCACAGATACGCAGTATTTT,CASRGGLAGITDTQYF
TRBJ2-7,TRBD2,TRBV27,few,TGTGCCAGCAGTCCTGGACTAGCGGATGCCTACGAGCAGTACTTC,CASSPGLADAYEQYF
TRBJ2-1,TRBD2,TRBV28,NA,TGTGCCAGCAGTTTATCGGGGACTAGCGGTTTATACAATGAGCAGTTCTTC,CASSLSGTSGLYNEQFF
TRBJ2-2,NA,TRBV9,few,TGTGCCAGCAGCGTAGAGGCAGGCCCCGACGGGGAGCTGTTTTTT,CASSVEAGPDGELFF
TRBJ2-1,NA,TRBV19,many,TGTGCCAGTACCCCGTCCAGCGGGAATGAGCAGTTCTTC,CASTPSSGNEQFF
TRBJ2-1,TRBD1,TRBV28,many,TGTGCCAGCAGTTTGGACAGGGGGGCCTACAATGAGCAGTTCTTC,CASSLDRGAYNEQFF
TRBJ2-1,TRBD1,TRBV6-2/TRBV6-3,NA,TGTGCCAGCAGAGTTCAGGACAGGGGGCGCCCGAATGAGCAGTTCTTC,CASRVQDRGRPNEQFF
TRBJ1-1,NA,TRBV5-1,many,TGCGCCAGCAGCTTGATCGGGTATGACACTGAAGCTTTCTTT,CASSLIGYDTEAFF
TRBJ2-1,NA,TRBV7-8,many,TGTGCCAGCAGCTTAGCTCTGGCGGATTACAATGAGCAGTTCTTC,CASSLALADYNEQFF
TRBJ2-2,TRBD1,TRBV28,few,TGTGCCAGCAGTTCCCCCCGGGACAGGGGCACCGGGGAGCTGTTTTTT,CASSSPRDRGTGELFF
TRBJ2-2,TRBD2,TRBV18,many,TGTGCCAGCAGCCCTAGCGGGACTCACACCGGGGAGCTGTTTTTT,CASSPSGTHTGELFF
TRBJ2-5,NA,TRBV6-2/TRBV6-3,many,TGTGCCAGCAGTTACGGCGGTAGCGACGTGTACTTC,CASSYGGSDVYF
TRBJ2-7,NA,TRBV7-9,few,TGTGCCAGCAGCTTTCGTGGGACGAACGGCGCCTACGAGCAGTACTTC,CASSFRGTNGAYEQYF
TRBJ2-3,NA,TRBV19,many,TGTGCCAGTAGTCCGGGGCGGAGCACAGATACGCAGTATTTT,CASSPGRSTDTQYF
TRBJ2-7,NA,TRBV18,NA,TGTGCCAGCTCAAACCAGGGCCACACTAAGGAGAAGTACTTC,CASSNQGHTKEKYF
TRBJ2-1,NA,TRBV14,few,TGTGCCAGCAGCCAAGTGAGGGGTGACAATGAGCAGTTCTTC,CASSQVRGDNEQFF
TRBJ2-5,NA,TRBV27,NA,TGTGCCAGCAGTTTAATGCGGCCTGTAGGAGAGACCCAGTACTTC,CASSLMRPVGETQYF
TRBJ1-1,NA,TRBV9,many,TGTGCCAGCAGCGTAGCTTGGGACACCACTGAAGCTTTCTTT,CASSVAWDTTEAFF
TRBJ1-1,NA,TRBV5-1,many,TGCGCCAGCAGCGAGGACAAGACCCTCAAGGAAGCTTTCTTT,CASSEDKTLKEAFF
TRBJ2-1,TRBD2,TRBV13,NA,TGTGCCAGCAGCTTAGGAAGGCTAGCGGCCAATGAGCAGTTCTTC,CASSLGRLAANEQFF
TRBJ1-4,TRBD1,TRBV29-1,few,TGCAGCGCCTTAGACAGGGGAGAGGAAAAACTGTTTTTT,CSALDRGEEKLFF
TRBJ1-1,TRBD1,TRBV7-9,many,TGTGCCAGCCGGAAGGGGGCAGAAATGAACACTGAAGCTTTCTTT,CASRKGAEMNTEAFF
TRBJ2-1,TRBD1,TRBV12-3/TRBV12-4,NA,TGTGCCAGCAGCATCAGGACAGGGGGCGTAGAGCAGTTCTTC,CASSIRTGGVEQFF
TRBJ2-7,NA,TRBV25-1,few,TGTGCCAGCAGTGATCCCGCGGGACCCTACGAGCAGTACTTC,CASSDPAGPYEQYF
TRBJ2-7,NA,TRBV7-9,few,TGTGCCAGCAGCTTAGAGTGGCCCCCCTACGAGCAGTACTTC,CASSLEWPPYEQYF
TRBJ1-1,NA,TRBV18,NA,TGTGCCAGCTCACCACGTAATACAGGGATCGACACTGAAGCTTTCTTT,CASSPRNTGIDTEAFF
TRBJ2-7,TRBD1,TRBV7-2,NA,TGTGCCAGCAGCGAAGGGACAGGGCCTTACGAGCAGTACTTC,CASSEGTGPYEQYF
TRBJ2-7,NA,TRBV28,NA,TGTGCCAGCAGTTCGCCTACGGGAGACTACGAGCAGTACTTC,CASSSPTGDYEQYF
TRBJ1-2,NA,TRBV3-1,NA,TGTGCCAGCAGCCGAACGGAGGCCGGGGGCTACACCTTC,CASSRTEAGGYTF
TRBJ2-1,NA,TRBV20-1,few,TGCAGTGCTTACCCGGGACATAAGCCCGATGAGCAGTTCTTC,CSAYPGHKPDEQFF
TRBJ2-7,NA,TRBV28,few,TGTGCCAGCAGTCAGACAGGCGACTCCTACGAGCAGTACTTC,CASSQTGDSYEQYF
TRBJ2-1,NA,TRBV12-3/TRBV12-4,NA,TGTGCCAGCAGCGCCAGCGGCTGGTACAATGAGCAGTTCTTC,CASSASGWYNEQFF
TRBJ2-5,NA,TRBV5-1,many,TGCGCCAGCAGCCCCGAACCGGGATACCAAGAGACCCAGTACTTC,CASSPEPGYQETQYF